The sequence of this TCR beta chain was determined in a study of T cell repertoires in ileal Crohn's disease. Regarding the study as a whole: Active smokers at surgery had more clonal expansions than non-smokers.

Notes on this clone: The target antigen is unknown.

Data came from immunoSEQ multiplex PCR; TCRdb stores just in-frame clones and leaves some out. The data show more than 15,000 clones, 50% to 75% seen once. The sample was ileal tissue. This clonotype originated in an adult with Crohn's disease.

The CDR3 sequence: CASSPGQNYEQYF. CDR3 nucleotide sequence: TGTGCCAGCTCACCGGGACAGAATTACGAGCAGTACTTC. The chain joins TRBV18 to TRBJ2-7; 7 bases match TRBD1. The J segment lost 4 bases and the V segment lost 3 bases, leaving 3 bases of the junction unmatched. This CDR3 is built from 13 residues. Per the germline V gene, CDR1 is KGHSH and CDR2 is LQKENI.